A single sample gave rise to the 18 T cell receptor beta chains below, sequenced in a study of blood T cell repertoires in COVID-19. TCRdb's table, derived via immunoSEQ multiplex PCR, lists solely in-frame clones and lacks some. This sample has some 65,000 clones, with about 73% found just once. The sequenced material came from peripheral blood. The receptors here all came from a woman aged 80 or older with acute or convalescent COVID-19.

CDR3 sequence reads: CATSDNLDYTEQFF. CDR3 DNA sequence: TGTGCCACCAGTGATAACTTGGACTATACTGAGCAGTTCTTC. The chain combines TRBV24-1 with TRBJ2-1; weak D call: TRBD2 (6 bases). The CDR3 has 14 residues. CDR1 and CDR2 from the germline V gene are KGHDR and SFDVKD. V was trimmed by 3 bases and J by 9 bases, leaving 14 bases between them.

This clone was seen only once. This chain connects TRBV19 to TRBJ1-5; TRBD1 matches at 7 bases. This CDR3 contains 15 residues. Per germline, CDR1 LNHDA and CDR2 SQIVND (reference sequence). With 3 bases clipped from V and 7 bases from J, the junction kept 9 bases outside the gene matches. CDR3 sequence (DNA): TGTGCCAGTAGTATCGGAGGAGGGGGCTGGCAGCCCCAGCATTTT. It specifies CASSIGGGGWQPQHF.

The chain combines TRBV27 with TRBJ2-3, with D unclear. Trimming took off 6 bases at V and 2 bases at J, with 18 bases between the two ends. CDR3 size: 16 residues. CDR1 is MNHEY and CDR2 is SMNVEV in the germline V gene (reference sequence). The CDR3 coding sequence is TGTGCCAGCAGGGGCAATCCCAACCCCCCCACAGATACGCAGTATTTT. The encoded protein is CASRGNPNPPTDTQYF.

This clone has just a few counts. The chain links TRBV2 to TRBJ2-1; 10 bases line up with TRBD2. Looked up from germline, CDR1 is SNHLY and CDR2 is FYNNEI. The CDR3 loop spans 14 amino acids. The V gene end was trimmed by 6 bases and the J gene end by 5 bases; junction bases not matched to a gene: 4. Here the CDR3 DNA reads TGTGCCAGCAGAGCCCTAGCGGGAGACAATGAGCAGTTCTTC. Translated, it gives CASRALAGDNEQFF.

A few counts support this clone. V and J are TRBV6-6 and TRBJ2-2, with D possibly matching TRBD1 (6 bases). CDR1 and CDR2 from the germline V gene are MNHNY and SVGAGI (reference sequence). This CDR3 spans 20 amino acids. The V and J ends lost 6 bases and 0 bases respectively, with 26 bases between them. The chain's CDR3 is CASSPRLRGAGDPNTGELFF. As DNA, the CDR3 is TGTGCCAGCAGCCCGCGTCTACGTGGGGCAGGGGACCCGAACACCGGGGAGCTGTTTTTT.

The chain recombines TRBV18 with TRBJ1-1; D gene unclear. CDR1 is KGHSH and CDR2 is LQKENI in the germline V gene. Trimming removed 6 bases from V and 3 bases from J, with 17 bases in between. The CDR3 runs 15 residues. CDR3 nucleotides: TGTGCCAGCTCCGCCTCAAGGGCGAGGGACACTGAAGCTTTCTTT. This codes for CASSASRARDTEAFF.

This clone was detected a few times. The gene calls are TRBV7-9 and TRBJ1-1, with 9 bases identical to TRBD1. Per germline, CDR1 SEHNR and CDR2 FQNEAQ (reference sequence). This CDR3 has 13 residues. The V gene end was trimmed by 4 bases and the J gene end by 3 bases; junction bases not matched to a gene: 0. The CDR3 DNA reads TGTGCCAGCAGCTGGGACAGGGACACTGAAGCTTTCTTT. Its translation: CASSWDRDTEAFF.

This sequence joins TRBV7-9 and TRBJ2-1; 8 nucleotides line up with TRBD2. The junction had 9 bases not matched to a gene; V was cut back by 2 bases and J by 9 bases. From germline, CDR1 is SEHNR and CDR2 FQNEAQ (reference sequence). This CDR3 region has 15 residues. CDR3 sequence: CASSLYKRENSEQFF. Written as DNA, the CDR3 is TGTGCCAGCAGCTTATATAAGCGGGAGAATAGTGAGCAGTTCTTC.

DNA of the CDR3: TGTGCCAGCAGCCCTCGGGACAGGGGACCTGAAGCTTTCTTT. It translates to CASSPRDRGPEAFF. This chain connects TRBV11-2 to TRBJ1-1; 10 nucleotides agree with TRBD1. The germline gives CDR1 SGHAT, CDR2 FQNNGV. Losses at the gene ends were 5 bases for V and 6 bases for J; bases not matched to a gene: 6. The CDR3 is made up of 14 amino acids. The whole variable domain, remainder taken from reference TRBV11-2 and TRBJ1-1, is EAGVAQSPRYKIIEKRQSVAFWCNPISGHATLYWYQQILGQGPKLLIQFQNNGVVDDSQLPKDRFSAERLKGVDSTLKIQPAKLEDSAVYLCASSPRDRGPEAFFGQGTRLTVV.

This clone was recorded once. This rearrangement joins TRBV9 to TRBJ2-1; maybe TRBD2 (5 bases). Germline CDR1 SGDLS, CDR2 YYNGEE. Trimming removed 0 bases at V and 11 bases at J, with 9 bases between. The CDR3 extends over 12 amino acids. The CDR3 region has the DNA TGTGCCAGCAGCGTAGTTGAGACTAAGCAGTTCTTC. Amino acid sequence: CASSVVETKQFF. Variable domain in full (rest from reference TRBV9 and TRBJ2-1): DSGVTQTPKHLITATGQRVTLRCSPRSGDLSVYWYQQSLDQGLQFLIQYYNGEERAKGNILERFSAQQFPDLHSELNLSSLELGDSALYFCASSVVETKQFFGPGTRLTVL.

The chain carries TRBV10-1 and TRBJ2-1; 11 bases are shared with TRBD2. CDR1 WNHNN and CDR2 SYGVQD come from the germline V gene (reference sequence). The CDR3 has 13 amino acids. Trimming at V came to 4 bases and at J to 12 bases, leaving 5 bases not matched to a gene. The CDR3 coding sequence is TGCGCCAGCAGTGTAGCGGGAGGGCCCCGGCAGTTCTTC. It codes for CASSVAGGPRQFF.

The chain combines TRBV14 with TRBJ2-1; 10 bases are a match to TRBD1. The J segment lost 5 bases and the V segment lost 3 bases, leaving 10 bases of the junction unmatched. CDR1 SGHDN and CDR2 FVKESK come from the germline V gene. The CDR3 is made up of 17 amino acids. The CDR3 is CASSHAFGTGVNNEQFF. The CDR3 coding sequence is TGTGCCAGCAGCCACGCCTTCGGGACAGGGGTAAACAATGAGCAGTTCTTC.

The chain combines TRBV24-1 with TRBJ2-1, with a possible D match to TRBD1 (6 bases). CDR1 and CDR2 from the germline V gene are KGHDR and SFDVKD. The CDR3 length is 14 residues. V dropped 8 bases and J dropped 8 bases, with 18 bases sitting between them. The CDR3 nucleotides read TGTGCCACCAAGTACAGGGATTACAGGGATGAGCAGTTCTTC. Residues: CATKYRDYRDEQFF.

In this sample, this clone turned up once. V gene TRBV28 combines with J gene TRBJ2-3, with TRBD2 identical over 14 bases. Germline assignment: CDR1 MDHEN and CDR2 SYDVKM. Trimming removed 5 bases from V and 5 bases from J; junction bases left unmatched: 6. The CDR3 consists of 16 residues. The CDR3 loop is CASSPTSGRVIDTQYF. CDR3 in DNA: TGTGCCAGCAGTCCGACTAGCGGGAGGGTGATAGATACGCAGTATTTT.

The chain has TRBV13 and TRBJ2-3, with TRBD1 matching over 8 bases. The V segment lost 4 bases and the J segment 5 bases; nucleotides outside the gene matches: 8. Germline V gene sequence: CDR1 PRHDT, CDR2 FYEKMQ (reference sequence). This CDR3 has 15 amino acids. CDR3 nucleotides: TGTGCCAGCAGCTCCGCAGGCGGGACAGGAGATACGCAGTATTTT. Residues: CASSSAGGTGDTQYF. The whole variable domain, remainder taken from reference TRBV13 and TRBJ2-3, is AAGVIQSPRHLIKEKRETATLKCYPIPRHDTVYWYQQGPGQDPQFLISFYEKMQSDKGSIPDRFSAQQFSDYHSELNMSSLELGDSALYFCASSSAGGTGDTQYFGPGTRLTVL.

This clone has a single count. The V and J genes are TRBV29-1 and TRBJ2-2, with 7 bases aligning to TRBD2. The CDR3 has 14 amino acids. Germline V gene lookup returns CDR1 SQVTM and CDR2 ANQGSEA. V trimming: 6 bases; J trimming: 5 bases; junction bases outside the gene matches: 9. The CDR3: CSVGQRAGTGELFF. The CDR3 bases are TGCAGCGTGGGCCAAAGAGCGGGAACCGGGGAGCTGTTTTTT.

The chain joins TRBV28 to TRBJ2-5; 12 bases are a match to TRBD2. The ends lost 5 bases at V and 6 bases at J; junction bases unmatched: 13. CDR3 length: 17 residues. Looked up from germline, CDR1 is MDHEN and CDR2 is SYDVKM. DNA for the CDR3: TGTGCCAGCAGTCTCGCCGGACTAGCGGGAAACAAAAAGACCCAGTACTTC. Translating it yields CASSLAGLAGNKKTQYF.

This clone occurred many times. CDR3 residues: CASRPRRGSNEKLFF. The CDR3 bases are TGTGCCAGCAGACCGAGAAGGGGCTCTAATGAAAAACTGTTTTTT. The chain couples TRBV28 to TRBJ1-4, with a possible D match to TRBD1 (5 bases). Germline V lookup: CDR1 MDHEN, CDR2 SYDVKM. V lost 6 bases and J 3 bases, leaving 14 bases between the germline ends. The CDR3 sequence is 15 residues long. The entire variable domain, with the rest obtained from reference TRBV28 and TRBJ1-4, is as follows: DVKVTQSSRYLVKRTGEKVFLECVQDMDHENMFWYRQDPGLGLRLIYFSYDVKMKEKGDIPEGYSVSREKKERFSLILESASTNQTSMYLCASRPRRGSNEKLFFGSGTQLSVL.